These 7 T cell receptor beta chains originate from one sample sequenced in a study of blood T cell repertoires in COVID-19. The assay was immunoSEQ multiplex PCR, and TCRdb's table has in-frame clones only and misses some. The sample has roughly 99,000 clones; about three quarters are singletons. Sequenced sample: peripheral blood. These receptor sequences come from a man aged 65 to 79 with acute or convalescent COVID-19.

The rearrangement uses TRBV6-4 and TRBJ2-1; D is perhaps TRBD2 (9 bases). The CDR3 runs to 15 residues. CDR1 and CDR2 (germline): MRHNA, SNTAGT. Trimming took 3 bases from V and 9 from J, leaving 18 bases between them. This CDR3 is CASSETSGGQGEQFF. CDR3 bases: TGTGCCAGCAGTGAGACTAGCGGAGGACAGGGTGAGCAGTTCTTC.

The gene calls are TRBV6-2 or TRBV6-3 and TRBJ1-4; D gene uncertain. With 0 bases removed from V and 0 bases from J, the gap between germline ends came to 11 bases. Germline CDR1 is MNHEY and CDR2 is SVGEGT. CDR3 length equals 17 residues. The CDR3: CASSYSGGKATNEKLFF. In DNA form, the CDR3 reads TGTGCCAGCAGTTACTCGGGCGGGAAAGCAACTAATGAAAAACTGTTTTTT.

The chain links TRBV5-6 to TRBJ1-2; D not resolved. The CDR3 consists of 15 residues. Germline assignment: CDR1 SGHDT and CDR2 YYEEEE. With 4 bases removed from V and 0 bases from J, the gap between germline ends came to 13 bases. The CDR3 sequence: CASSPPRSSNYGYTF. The DNA of the CDR3 is TGTGCCAGCAGCCCCCCCAGGTCATCTAACTATGGCTACACCTTC.

The rearrangement uses TRBV6-5 and TRBJ1-1; D is uncertain. The CDR3 runs 11 residues. Germline lookup yields CDR1 MNHEY and CDR2 SVGAGI. Trimming shortened V by 2 bases and J by 6 bases, and 4 bases separated the two germline ends. The CDR3 here is CASSYRAEAFF. CDR3 nucleotide sequence: TGTGCCAGCAGTTACCGGGCTGAAGCTTTCTTT.

The V gene is TRBV7-9, the J gene TRBJ2-2; 12 nucleotides agree with TRBD1. The CDR3 extends over 17 amino acids. The V gene end was trimmed by 5 bases and the J gene end by 5 bases; junction bases not matched to a gene: 9. Germline values: CDR1 SEHNR, CDR2 FQNEAQ (reference sequence). As DNA, the CDR3 is TGTGCCAGCAGCAGCTACCGGGACAGGGGGCTGACCGGGGAGCTGTTTTTT. Its translation: CASSSYRDRGLTGELFF.

This chain connects TRBV4-3 to TRBJ2-5; 14 nucleotides match TRBD2. Trimming cost V 0 bases and J 1 base; bases outside gene matches: 1. The CDR3 has 17 residues. From germline, CDR1 is LGHNA and CDR2 YSLEER. The CDR3 region has the DNA TGCGCCAGCAGCCAAGATGGGACTAGCGGGGGCCAAGAGACCCAGTACTTC. It translates to CASSQDGTSGGQETQYF.

The chain links TRBV18 to TRBJ1-2, with a weak D call TRBD1 (5 bases). Deletions cut 2 bases from V and 6 bases from J, with 10 bases between. This CDR3 comprises 13 residues. Looked up from germline, CDR1 is KGHSH and CDR2 is LQKENI. Here the CDR3 DNA reads TGTGCCAGCTCACCAGGGGACTCTAATGGCTACACCTTC. Its translation is CASSPGDSNGYTF.